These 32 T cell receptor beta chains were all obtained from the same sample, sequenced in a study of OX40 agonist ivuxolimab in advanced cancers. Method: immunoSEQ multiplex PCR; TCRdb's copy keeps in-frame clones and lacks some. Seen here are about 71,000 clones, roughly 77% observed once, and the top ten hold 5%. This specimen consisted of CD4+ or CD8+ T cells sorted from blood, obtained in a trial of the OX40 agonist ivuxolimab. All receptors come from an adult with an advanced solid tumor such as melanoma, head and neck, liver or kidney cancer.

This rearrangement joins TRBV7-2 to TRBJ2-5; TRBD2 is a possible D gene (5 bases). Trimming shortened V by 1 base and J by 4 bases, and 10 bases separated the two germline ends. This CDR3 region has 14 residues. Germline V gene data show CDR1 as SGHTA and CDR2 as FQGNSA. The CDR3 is CASSLGGPGETQYF. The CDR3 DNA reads TGTGCCAGCAGCTTAGGCGGGCCAGGAGAGACCCAGTACTTC.

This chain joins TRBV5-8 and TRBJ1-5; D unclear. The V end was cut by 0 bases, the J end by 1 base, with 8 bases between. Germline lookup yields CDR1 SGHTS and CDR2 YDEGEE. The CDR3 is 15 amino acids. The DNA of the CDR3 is TGTGCCAGCAGCTTGGAAGGGATCAGCAATCAGCCCCAGCATTTT. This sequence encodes CASSLEGISNQPQHF.

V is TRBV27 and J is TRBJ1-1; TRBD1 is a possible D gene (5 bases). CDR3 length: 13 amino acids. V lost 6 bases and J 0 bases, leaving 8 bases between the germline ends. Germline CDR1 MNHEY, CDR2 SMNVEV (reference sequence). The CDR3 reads CASRLGVNTEAFF. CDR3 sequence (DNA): TGTGCCAGCAGATTGGGGGTGAACACTGAAGCTTTCTTT.

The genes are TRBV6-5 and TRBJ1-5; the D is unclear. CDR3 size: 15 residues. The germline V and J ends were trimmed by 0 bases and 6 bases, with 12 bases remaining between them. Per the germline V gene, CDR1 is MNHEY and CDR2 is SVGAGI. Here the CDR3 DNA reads TGTGCCAGCAGTTACTCATCAGGATCTGCTCAGCCCCAGCATTTT. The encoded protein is CASSYSSGSAQPQHF.

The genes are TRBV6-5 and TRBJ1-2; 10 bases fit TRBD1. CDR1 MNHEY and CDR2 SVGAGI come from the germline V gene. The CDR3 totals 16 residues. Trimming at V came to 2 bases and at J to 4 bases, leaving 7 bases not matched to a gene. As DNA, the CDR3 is TGTGCCAGCAGTTACCTCCGGACAGGGGGTGGCTATGGCTACACCTTC. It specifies CASSYLRTGGGYGYTF.

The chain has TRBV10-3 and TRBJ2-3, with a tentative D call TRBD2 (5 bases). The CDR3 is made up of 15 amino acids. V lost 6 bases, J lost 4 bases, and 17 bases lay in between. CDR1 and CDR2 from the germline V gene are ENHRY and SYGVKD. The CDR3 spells CAIRGVEGLPDTQYF. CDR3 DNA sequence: TGTGCCATCAGAGGAGTCGAGGGCCTCCCAGATACGCAGTATTTT.

The CDR3 here is CASSLRSGGQPQHF. As DNA, the CDR3 is TGTGCCAGCAGCTTGCGGTCGGGGGGTCAGCCCCAGCATTTT. The chain joins TRBV5-5 to TRBJ1-5; a weak D match, TRBD1 (5 bases). The CDR3 sequence is 14 residues long. The V end lost 1 base, the J end lost 6 bases, and 11 bases lay between the germline ends. Per germline, CDR1 SGHKS and CDR2 YYEKEE (reference sequence).

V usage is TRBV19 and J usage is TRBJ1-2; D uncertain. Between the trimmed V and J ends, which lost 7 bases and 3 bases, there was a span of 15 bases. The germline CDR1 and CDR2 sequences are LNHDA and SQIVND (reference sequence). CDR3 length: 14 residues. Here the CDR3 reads CASTWEFGDYGYTF. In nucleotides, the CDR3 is TGTGCCAGTACCTGGGAATTTGGGGACTATGGCTACACCTTC.

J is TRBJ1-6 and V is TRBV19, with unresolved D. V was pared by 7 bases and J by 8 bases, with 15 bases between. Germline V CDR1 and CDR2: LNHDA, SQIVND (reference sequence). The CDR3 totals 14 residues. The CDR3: CASKNPGWDSPLHF. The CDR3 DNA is TGTGCCAGTAAAAATCCCGGGTGGGATTCACCCCTCCACTTT.

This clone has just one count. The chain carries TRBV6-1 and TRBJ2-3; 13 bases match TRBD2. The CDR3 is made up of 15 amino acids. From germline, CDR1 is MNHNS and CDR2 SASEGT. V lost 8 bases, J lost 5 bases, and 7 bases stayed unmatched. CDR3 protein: CASERTSGRGDTQYF. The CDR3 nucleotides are TGTGCCAGCGAAAGGACTAGCGGGAGAGGAGATACGCAGTATTTT.

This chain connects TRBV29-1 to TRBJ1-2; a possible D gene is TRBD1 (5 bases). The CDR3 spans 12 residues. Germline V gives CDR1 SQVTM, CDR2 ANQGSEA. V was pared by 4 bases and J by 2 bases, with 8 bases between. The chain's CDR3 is CSVAGPNYGYTF. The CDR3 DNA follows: TGCAGCGTTGCGGGGCCAAACTATGGCTACACCTTC.

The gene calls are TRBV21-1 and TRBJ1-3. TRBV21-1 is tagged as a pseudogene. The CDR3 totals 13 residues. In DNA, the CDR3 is TGTGCCAGCAGCCCTCGGAGGGGAAACACCATATATTTT. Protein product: CASSPRRGNTIYF.

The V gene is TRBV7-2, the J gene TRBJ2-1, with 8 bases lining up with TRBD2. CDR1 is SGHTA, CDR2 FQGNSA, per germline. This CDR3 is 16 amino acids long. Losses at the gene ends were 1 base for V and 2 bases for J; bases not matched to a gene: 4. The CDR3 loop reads CASSLGGSGAYNEQFF. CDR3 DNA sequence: TGTGCCAGCAGCTTAGGGGGTAGCGGGGCCTACAATGAGCAGTTCTTC.

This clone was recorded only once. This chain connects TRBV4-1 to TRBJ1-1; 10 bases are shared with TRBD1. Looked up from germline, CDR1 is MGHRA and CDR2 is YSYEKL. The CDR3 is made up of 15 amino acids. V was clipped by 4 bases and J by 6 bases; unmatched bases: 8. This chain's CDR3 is CASSLRTGGVSEAFF. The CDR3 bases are TGCGCCAGCAGCCTAAGGACAGGGGGGGTCTCTGAAGCTTTCTTT.

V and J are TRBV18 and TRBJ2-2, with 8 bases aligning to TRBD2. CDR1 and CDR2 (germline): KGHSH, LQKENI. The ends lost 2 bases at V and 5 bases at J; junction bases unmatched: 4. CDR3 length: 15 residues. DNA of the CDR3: TGTGCCAGCTCACCATCTGGCGGGAGGACCGGGGAGCTGTTTTTT. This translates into CASSPSGGRTGELFF.

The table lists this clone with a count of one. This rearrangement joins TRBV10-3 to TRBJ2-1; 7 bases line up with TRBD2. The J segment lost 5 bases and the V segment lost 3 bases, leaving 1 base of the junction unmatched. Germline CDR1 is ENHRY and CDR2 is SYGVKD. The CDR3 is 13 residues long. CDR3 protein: CAISDRGDNEQFF. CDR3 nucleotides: TGTGCCATCAGTGACCGGGGGGACAATGAGCAGTTCTTC.

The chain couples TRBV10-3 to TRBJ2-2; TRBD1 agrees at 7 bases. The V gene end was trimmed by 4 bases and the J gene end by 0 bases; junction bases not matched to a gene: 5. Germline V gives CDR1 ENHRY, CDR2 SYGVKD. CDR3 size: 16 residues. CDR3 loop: CAISGTGYANTGELFF. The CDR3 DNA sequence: TGTGCCATCAGTGGGACAGGATACGCGAACACCGGGGAGCTGTTTTTT.

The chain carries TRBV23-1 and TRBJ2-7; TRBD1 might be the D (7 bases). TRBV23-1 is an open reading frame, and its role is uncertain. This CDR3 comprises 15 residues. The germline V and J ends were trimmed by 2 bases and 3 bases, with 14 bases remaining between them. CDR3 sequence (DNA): TGCGCCAGCAGTCAAGGTCGTCAGGGGGGCTACGAGCAGTACTTC. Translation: CASSQGRQGGYEQYF.

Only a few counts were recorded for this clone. In DNA form, the CDR3 reads TGTGCCAGCAGCGCGGGCTGGGTTCACGAGCAGTACTTC. Protein product: CASSAGWVHEQYF. This rearrangement joins TRBV2 to TRBJ2-7, with D possibly being TRBD2 (5 bases). Germline V gene sequence: CDR1 SNHLY, CDR2 FYNNEI. The CDR3 extends over 13 amino acids. The V gene lost 6 bases and the J gene lost 5 bases, with 14 bases spanning the gap.

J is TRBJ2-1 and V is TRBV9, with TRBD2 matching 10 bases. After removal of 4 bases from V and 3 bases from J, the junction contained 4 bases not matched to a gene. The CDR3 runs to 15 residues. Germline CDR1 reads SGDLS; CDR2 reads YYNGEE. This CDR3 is CASSLAGDSYNEQFF. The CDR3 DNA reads TGTGCCAGCAGCCTAGCGGGAGATAGCTACAATGAGCAGTTCTTC.

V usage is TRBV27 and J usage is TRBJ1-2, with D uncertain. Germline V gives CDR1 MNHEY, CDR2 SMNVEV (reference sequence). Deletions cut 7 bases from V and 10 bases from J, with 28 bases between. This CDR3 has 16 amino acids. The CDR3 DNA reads TGTGCCAGCACCCCTTCTCGAGGAAGGGTATCGTTGGACTACACCTTC. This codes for CASTPSRGRVSLDYTF.

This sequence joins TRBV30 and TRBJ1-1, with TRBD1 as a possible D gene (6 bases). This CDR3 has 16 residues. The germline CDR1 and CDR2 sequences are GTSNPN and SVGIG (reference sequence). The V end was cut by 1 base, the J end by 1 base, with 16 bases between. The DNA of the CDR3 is TGTGCCTGGAGTGGCCCATACAGGGACGAGAACACTGAAGCTTTCTTT. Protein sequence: CAWSGPYRDENTEAFF.

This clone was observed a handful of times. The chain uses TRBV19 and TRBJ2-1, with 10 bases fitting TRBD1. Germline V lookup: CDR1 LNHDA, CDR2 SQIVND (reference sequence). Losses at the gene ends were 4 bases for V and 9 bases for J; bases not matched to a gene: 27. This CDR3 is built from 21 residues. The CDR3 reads CASSSRRDRGVGYPLGTEQFF. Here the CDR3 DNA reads TGTGCCAGTAGTAGTCGCCGGGACAGGGGTGTGGGATACCCCCTCGGGACTGAGCAGTTCTTC.

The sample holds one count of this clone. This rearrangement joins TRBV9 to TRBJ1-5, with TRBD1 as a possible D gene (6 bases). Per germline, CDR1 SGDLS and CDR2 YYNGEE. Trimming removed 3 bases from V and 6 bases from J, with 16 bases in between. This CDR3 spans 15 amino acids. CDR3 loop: CASSAGGGSGQPQHF. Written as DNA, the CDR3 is TGTGCCAGCAGCGCGGGAGGGGGATCCGGTCAGCCCCAGCATTTT.

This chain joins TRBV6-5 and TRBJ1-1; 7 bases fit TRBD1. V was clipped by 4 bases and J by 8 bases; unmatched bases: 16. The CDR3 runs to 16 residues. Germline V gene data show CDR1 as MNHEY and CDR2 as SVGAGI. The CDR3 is CASSSPTRGRGLEAFF. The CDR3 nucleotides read TGTGCCAGCAGTTCGCCGACTAGGGGGCGCGGCTTAGAAGCTTTCTTT.

The CDR3 here is CASTKKGGGPTDTQYF. DNA for the CDR3: TGTGCCAGTACCAAGAAAGGGGGGGGCCCCACAGATACGCAGTATTTT. The chain has TRBV19 and TRBJ2-3; possible D gene TRBD2, 7 bases. The CDR3 extends over 16 amino acids. Trimming took 7 bases from V and 2 from J, leaving 19 bases between them. The germline CDR1 and CDR2 sequences are LNHDA and SQIVND (reference sequence). Complete variable domain (other parts from reference TRBV19 and TRBJ2-3): DGGITQSPKYLFRKEGQNVTLSCEQNLNHDAMYWYRQDPGQGLRLIYYSQIVNDFQKGDIAEGYSVSREKKESFPLTVTSAQKNPTAFYLCASTKKGGGPTDTQYFGPGTRLTVL.

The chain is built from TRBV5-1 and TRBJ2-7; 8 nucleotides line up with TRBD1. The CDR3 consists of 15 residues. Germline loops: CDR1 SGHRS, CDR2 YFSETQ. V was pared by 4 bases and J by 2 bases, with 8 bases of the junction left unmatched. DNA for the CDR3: TGCGCCAGCAGCAACCCGGGACAGGACACCTACGAGCAGTACTTC. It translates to CASSNPGQDTYEQYF.

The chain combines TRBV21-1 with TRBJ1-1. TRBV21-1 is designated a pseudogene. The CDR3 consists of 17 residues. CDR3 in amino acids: CASSKGRVDSVNTEAFF. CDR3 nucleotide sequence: TGTGCCAGCAGCAAAGGGAGGGTTGATAGCGTGAACACTGAAGCTTTCTTT.

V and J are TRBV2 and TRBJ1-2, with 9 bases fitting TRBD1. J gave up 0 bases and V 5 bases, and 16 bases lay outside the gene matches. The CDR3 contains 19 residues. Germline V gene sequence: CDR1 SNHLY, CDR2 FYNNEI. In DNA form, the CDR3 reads TGTGCCAGCAGTCCGATGTGGGGACAGGGAGGGGTTGCTAACTATGGCTACACCTTC. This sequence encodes CASSPMWGQGGVANYGYTF.

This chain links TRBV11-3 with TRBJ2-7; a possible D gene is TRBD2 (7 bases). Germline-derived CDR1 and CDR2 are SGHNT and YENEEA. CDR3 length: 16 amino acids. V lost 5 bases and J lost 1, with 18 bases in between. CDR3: CASSGGARDLSYEQYF. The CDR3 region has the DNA TGTGCCAGCAGCGGGGGGGCCAGGGACCTTTCCTACGAGCAGTACTTC.

The CDR3 bases are TGTGCCAGCAGTTTAACAGGGTTGTACGAGCAGTACTTC. The encoded protein is CASSLTGLYEQYF. The chain recombines TRBV7-2 with TRBJ2-7; weak D call: TRBD1 (6 bases). Germline V gene lookup returns CDR1 SGHTA and CDR2 FQGNSA. Trimming removed 6 bases from V and 4 bases from J, with 13 bases in between. The CDR3 has 13 residues.

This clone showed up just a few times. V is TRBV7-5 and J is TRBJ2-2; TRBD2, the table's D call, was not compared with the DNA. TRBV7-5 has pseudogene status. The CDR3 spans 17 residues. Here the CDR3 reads CARSLATSADQTGELFF. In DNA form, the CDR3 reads TGTGCCAGAAGCTTAGCGACTAGCGCGGATCAAACCGGGGAGCTGTTTTTT.